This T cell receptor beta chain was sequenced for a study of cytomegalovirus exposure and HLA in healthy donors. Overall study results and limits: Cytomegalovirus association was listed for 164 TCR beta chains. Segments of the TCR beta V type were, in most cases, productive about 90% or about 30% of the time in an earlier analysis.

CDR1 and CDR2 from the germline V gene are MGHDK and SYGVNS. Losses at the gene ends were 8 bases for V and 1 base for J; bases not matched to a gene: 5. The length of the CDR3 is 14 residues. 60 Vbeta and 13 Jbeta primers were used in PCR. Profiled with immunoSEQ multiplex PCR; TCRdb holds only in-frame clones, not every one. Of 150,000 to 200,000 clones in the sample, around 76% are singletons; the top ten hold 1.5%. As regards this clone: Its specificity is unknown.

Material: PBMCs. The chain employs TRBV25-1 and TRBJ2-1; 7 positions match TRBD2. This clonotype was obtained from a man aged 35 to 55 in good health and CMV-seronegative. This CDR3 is CASGDYQSYNEQFF. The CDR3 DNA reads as TGTGCCAGCGGGGACTATCAATCCTACAATGAGCAGTTCTTC.